The sequence of this T cell receptor (beta chain) was determined in a study of T cell repertoires and HLA-DP antigens (dated by TCRdb to 2016 to 2019). Study-level background: The study used an in vitro model of CD4+ T cell alloreactivity against allogeneic HLA-DP presented by transduced HeLa cells. Of the three donors, two were male and one was female, with ages ranging from the 18-to-29 band to the 60-to-69 band. On average, about 0.2 ug of DNA went in for sorted CD137+CD4+ samples, versus around 1.1 ug for pre-culture CD4+ samples. One alloantigen differed from self by one peptide-binding groove amino acid, whereas the other differed by ten, modelling structurally similar versus dissimilar alloantigens. The paper as a whole reports these results and caveats: Sorted CD137+ cells showed similar clonality against both alloantigens (roughly 0.39), much higher than the clonality of pre-culture samples (roughly 0.04). Clones undetected before culture had an average cumulative frequency of about 35% against one allele and 50.6% against the other. Limitations included only a few donors, a non-physiological HeLa antigen-presenting system, and the use of total CD4+ responder cells. Naive and memory CD4+ repertoires were not analysed separately.

Magnetic bead negative selection was used to isolate untouched CD4+ T cells from Ficoll-separated PBMC, with purity averaging approximately 98%. Untouched CD4+ T cells were isolated with magnetic beads from Ficoll-separated PBMC, and a purity of 95% to 98% was reached with negligible CD8+ contamination. Peripheral blood mononuclear cells came from the buffy coats of three healthy blood donors. Each of the three donors was CMV seronegative. The DNeasy Blood & Tissue Kit was used to extract genomic DNA. TCRB sequencing was performed on genomic DNA from sorted CD137+CD4+ cells and pre-culture CD4+ baseline samples from each subject. This clone was picked up one time. This receptor's antigen is unknown. Nothing much larger sits one base from this clone, and base qualities are not available. After removal of 7 bases from V and 5 bases from J, the junction retains 5 bases not matched to a gene. The germline V gene provides CDR1 WSHSY and CDR2 SAAADI. Taken from cysteine to phenylalanine, the CDR3 has 13 residues. Of all the DNA, just the CDR3 is kept, 39 bases in frame from base 1.

The immunoSEQ multiplex PCR, with forward primers for 54 TRBV segments and reverse primers for 13 TRBJ segments, was used to amplify TCRB CDR3 regions. Deep resolution, with a target of roughly 200,000 T cell genomes, was applied to the sequencing of pre-culture CD4+ samples. Sequencing of the amplicons was done on an Illumina HiSeq System, giving 87 bp reads that spanned the CDR3. In the source study's methods: PCR and sequencing errors in the reads were corrected, and CDR3 regions were defined by aligning to IMGT reference sequences. Synthetic template pools were used to estimate template counts and unique rearrangement counts. Clonality was computed as 1 minus Pielou's evenness. The Daley-Smith estimator was used to estimate richness. Morisita's index was used to measure repertoire overlap. Clones present in cultured samples but not detected in the pre-culture repertoire of the same donor were defined as low-abundance clones. TCRdb holds this immuneACCESS table with in-frame rearrangements only. Some clones are missing; in checked studies, unresolved V genes explain under half, and the rest has no known cause. The V and J calls and clone size are taken from that table; D and trimming were inferred from the DNA. The sample table lists approximately 86,000 clones, around 86% of them with a count of one. Together, the top ten hold about 1.8% of the sample.

This chain is built from TRBV10-2 and TRBJ2-4; TRBD1 matches 7 bases in the middle. This TCR was sampled from a man in his fifties or sixties in good health and CMV-seronegative. Sequencing was carried out using CD4+ T cells from PBMCs. The CDR3 reads as follows: CASINRGENIQYF. Here is the DNA: TGCGCCAGCATCAACAGGGGAGAAAACATTCAGTACTTC.